This T cell receptor (beta chain) was identified during a study of CD8+CD57+ T cells in acquired aplastic anemia. The wider study: Recorded DNA amounts for sorted CD4+ and CD8+ cells had an average of 3.2 ug.

Study-wide results and limits: Patients and controls shared 25 to 30 CD8+ CDR3 sequences, which appeared highly expressed in patients and within their immunodominant clones.

A remark on this clonotype: The antigen is unknown. One junction end does not reproduce the germline sequence, and a read error may be involved.

Profiling that covered TCR beta VDJ and CDR3 relied on genomic DNA as its template. TCRdb recomputed calls from the reads with MiXCR, one row per CDR3 protein. The table shows around 430,000 distinct CDR3 sequences, with less than 35% occurring only once. Germline CDR1 and CDR2: ENHRY and SYGVKD. The CDR3 has 14 amino acids. Patients sequenced had flow cytometry evidence of CD8+CD57+ cell expansion. The chain is built from TRBV10-3 and TRBJ1-1; D possibly corresponds to TRBD1 (6 bases). This receptor was taken from a human donor with aplastic anemia. The source material was sorted CD4+, CD8+, or CD8+CD57+ T cells (not recorded which) from PBMCs. The CDR3 DNA is TGTGCCAGCAGTGACGGGACATCCAACACTGAAGCTTTCTTT. This encodes CASSDGTSNTEAFF.